This T cell receptor beta chain was identified during a study of spatial heterogeneity in lung cancer. CDR1 is LNHDA and CDR2 is SQIVND in the germline V gene (reference sequence). With 3 bases removed from V and 6 bases from J, the gap between germline ends came to 15 bases. CDR3 size: 14 residues. TCRdb used MiXCR to reprocess the 5' RACE reads, holding one entry per CDR3 protein. In the table there are about 50,000 distinct CDR3 sequences, 7.4% of which are singletons. The time point was: blood at routine non-recurrence follow-up after resection. TCRs were sequenced from unsorted whole RNA of tumor, nontumor lung or PBMC.

The sample was PBMCs, taken at follow-up. This receptor was taken from a female donor with early-stage non-small cell lung cancer. This chain uses TRBV19 with TRBJ2-7, with D perhaps matching TRBD1 (5 bases). The CDR3 DNA follows: TGTGCCAGTAGTATGGTCTTCTCAGGGCGCGAGCAGTACTTC. Translation gives CASSMVFSGREQYF.